This is a list of T cell receptor beta chains from one sample in a study of post-analysis software for immune sequencing data. TCRdb fed the PCR reads into MiXCR, producing one record per CDR3 protein. The data hold some 690,000 distinct CDR3 sequences, with 59% observed a single time. Sequencing used blood. The source is a girl aged 2 to 9 with multiple sclerosis. Both conserved end residues are part of each CDR3. D genes are given only for firm matches. A clone size is listed for some rows: how often the clone was seen (once, few, many), or a class if it is expanded.

- | TRBJ2-1 | TRBV9 | - | TGTGCCAGCACCGGGATTCGTAGGGGGGAGCAGTTCTTC | CASTGIRRGEQFF
- | TRBJ1-2 | TRBV6-5 | TRBD1 | TGTGCCAGCAGTTTGCAGGGGGCGCAGTTAGGCTACACCTTC | CASSLQGAQLGYTF
few | TRBJ2-5 | TRBV4-2 | - | TGTGCCAGCAGCCAAGAATCGGGCGAGACCCAGTACTTC | CASSQESGETQYF
- | TRBJ1-4 | TRBV5-1 | - | TGCGCCAGCAGCTTCTCAGGGCGGAATGAAAAACTGTTTTTT | CASSFSGRNEKLFF
- | TRBJ2-5 | TRBV5-1 | TRBD2 | TGCGCCAGCAGCTCCGGACTAGCGGGGGCCCCGGGGGAGACCCAGTACTTC | CASSSGLAGAPGETQYF
- | TRBJ2-5 | TRBV6-4 | TRBD2 | TGTGCCAGCAGTGACCTTCCGACTAGCGGGACAAATGAGCAGTACTTC | CASSDLPTSGTNEQYF
- | TRBJ2-7 | TRBV6-6 | - | TGTGCCAGCAGGGGGGACAAAGCCTACGAGCAGTACTTC | CASRGDKAYEQYF
- | TRBJ2-3 | TRBV7-2 | - | TGTGCCAGCAGCTCAACCAGGGGTATCGGCACAGATACGCAGTATTTT | CASSSTRGIGTDTQYF
- | TRBJ2-4 | TRBV28 | - | TGTGCCAGCAGCTCCCCTCAGGGGATCCAAAACATTCAGTACTTC | CASSSPQGIQNIQYF
- | TRBJ1-1 | TRBV5-1 | - | TGCGCCAGCAGCTTGTGGTTGGCAAACACTGAAGCTTTCTTT | CASSLWLANTEAFF
- | TRBJ2-1 | TRBV3-1 | - | TGTGCCAGCAGCCTATCTCCGGGCCCCAGGGATGAGCAGTTCTTC | CASSLSPGPRDEQFF
few | TRBJ2-4 | TRBV20-1 | - | TGCAGTGCTAGAGCGAAGCCGGCATTAGCCAAAAACATTCAGTACTTC | CSARAKPALAKNIQYF
- | TRBJ1-1 | TRBV20-1 | - | TGCAGTGCTAGGACCCAGGGGGAAGCTTTCTTT | CSARTQGEAFF
- | TRBJ2-4 | TRBV7-9 | - | TGTGCCAGCGGGGGGAAATTGGGATCAAAGAACATTCAGTACTTC | CASGGKLGSKNIQYF
few | TRBJ2-1 | TRBV9 | - | TGTGCCAGCAGCGTAGAAGACTACCGCCTCAACAATGAGCAGTTCTTC | CASSVEDYRLNNEQFF
- | TRBJ2-3 | TRBV10-3 | TRBD2 | TGTGCCATCAGTGAACTAGCGGTCACAGATACGCAGTATTTT | CAISELAVTDTQYF
- | TRBJ2-3 | TRBV20-1 | TRBD1 | TGCAGTGTAGAGCCGGGACAGGGTAGAGATACGCAGTATTTT | CSVEPGQGRDTQYF
- | TRBJ2-1 | TRBV5-1 | TRBD2 | TGCGCCAGCAGTCTAGCGGGAGTGAGGACGCATGAGCAGTTCTTC | CASSLAGVRTHEQFF
- | TRBJ1-1 | TRBV14 | - | TGTGCCAGCAGCCTAAGGAGGGGACCCAACACTGAAGCTTTCTTT | CASSLRRGPNTEAFF
- | TRBJ1-1 | TRBV7-8 | - | TGTGCCAGCAGCTTAGGAATGGGCACTGAAGCTTTCTTT | CASSLGMGTEAFF